This T cell receptor beta chain was documented in a study of T cell responses to AZD1222 COVID-19 vaccine. V lost 2 bases to trimming and J lost 5 bases, with 14 bases between them. Germline assignment: CDR1 KGHDR and CDR2 SFDVKD. The CDR3 consists of 15 residues. Study-level points and caveats: Compared with day 0, the breadth and depth of the Spike-specific TCR repertoire rose significantly after two doses of AZD1222. Donors were mostly white British, more females; clonal diversity possibly underestimated. Repertoires were obtained solely post-peak T cell response.

This table comes from immunoSEQ multiplex PCR, and its TCRdb copy is limited to in-frame clones, with some not included. The sample holds some 130,000 clones, roughly nine tenths seen once. As concerns this clone: Its target is unknown.

The specimen was peripheral blood, collected 28 days after the second AZD1222 dose. This receptor was taken from an adult who received the AZD1222 COVID-19 vaccine. The genes are TRBV24-1 and TRBJ2-5; D remains unclear. CDR3 nucleotides: TGTGCCACCAGTGATTCGGGCCTCACGGCGGAGACCCAGTACTTC. It encodes CATSDSGLTAETQYF.